A selection of T cell receptor beta chains follows, all from one sample in a study of identical twins. TCRdb re-called the 5' RACE reads with MiXCR, one entry per CDR3 protein. The sample holds 690,000 or so distinct CDR3 sequences, more than 6.5% seen once. These data were likewise used in another study, on yellow fever vaccine responses in identical twins.

The sequenced material came from PBMCs. The receptors derive from a woman aged 18-30 years in good health. The CDR3 runs from the conserved cysteine through the conserved F or W. The D gene is left open where the match is weak. Where a row states a size, it is once, few, many or the class of an expanded clone; other rows omit it.

TRBD2	TRBV5-6	few	TRBJ2-3	TGTGCCAGCAGCTCCTCTAGCGGGGGGCGCACAGATACGCAGTATTTT	CASSSSSGGRTDTQYF
TRBD2	TRBV20-1	.	TRBJ2-3	TGCAGTGCTACGTGGGAGGGGACTAGCGGGAGGGCCACCGATACGCAGTATTTT	CSATWEGTSGRATDTQYF
.	TRBV18	.	TRBJ2-3	TGTGCCAGCTCACAACAATCCGGCGGAGTTGGGGCAGATACGCAGTATTTT	CASSQQSGGVGADTQYF
TRBD2	TRBV28	.	TRBJ2-1	TGTGCCAGCAGTACCCCAAAACTAGCGGGATTTAATGAGCAGTTCTTC	CASSTPKLAGFNEQFF
.	TRBV20-1	many	TRBJ2-1	TGCAGTGCTAGTAGTGGGGGGCTTGGGGACAATGAGCAGTTCTTC	CSASSGGLGDNEQFF
.	TRBV4-2	many	TRBJ2-7	TGTGCCAGCAGCCAAGATTATTCGACTAGGCCATCTGAGGAGCAGTACTTC	CASSQDYSTRPSEEQYF
TRBD1	TRBV5-1	many	TRBJ1-5	TGCGCCAGCAGCTTAGGGACAGGGATGGCTCAGCCCCAGCATTTT	CASSLGTGMAQPQHF
.	TRBV14	.	TRBJ2-2	TGTGCCAGCAGCCAAGGCTCAGGGGCGGCCAACGGCGGGGAGCTGTTTTTT	CASSQGSGAANGGELFF
.	TRBV28	few	TRBJ1-2	TGTGCCAGCAGCGCGGACGTAGGAAAAGGCTACACCTTC	CASSADVGKGYTF
.	TRBV5-1	many	TRBJ2-2	TGTGCCAGCAGCTTAGGGCCGAACACCGGGGAGCTGTTTTTT	CASSLGPNTGELFF
.	TRBV5-1	few	TRBJ1-1	TGCGCCAGCAGCTTGGGACAGGCATCTTTAGTCGCTTTCTTT	CASSLGQASLVAFF
TRBD1	TRBV28	few	TRBJ2-7	TGTGCCAGCAGTTCCCCGGGACAGGGTGGTCTCAGCTCCTACGAGCAGTACTTC	CASSSPGQGGLSSYEQYF
TRBD1	TRBV2	.	TRBJ2-3	TGTGCCAGCGGCGGGGACAGGCGCGCAAGGGGGACAGATACGCAGTATTTT	CASGGDRRARGTDTQYF
TRBD2	TRBV7-2	few	TRBJ2-1	TGTGCCAGCAGCTTAGGACTAGCGAGCACCTACAATGAGCAGTTCTTC	CASSLGLASTYNEQFF
.	TRBV6-1	.	TRBJ2-7	TGTGCCAGCACGGAAGGGGCGCCAGGGAACGAGCAGTACTTC	CASTEGAPGNEQYF
TRBD1	TRBV28	few	TRBJ2-1	TGTGCCAGCAGTCCCACTTTCGGGACAGGGTCAAACAATGAGCAGTTCTTC	CASSPTFGTGSNNEQFF
TRBD1	TRBV18	.	TRBJ2-5	TGTGCCAGCTCAAACCGGGACAGGGGTGGAGAGACCCAGTACTTC	CASSNRDRGGETQYF
.	TRBV3-1	many	TRBJ1-6	TGTGCCAGCAGCCAAGGGGCAAATAATTCACCCCTCCACTTT	CASSQGANNSPLHF
.	TRBV29-1	.	TRBJ2-2	TGCAGCGTTGATCCCGAGGACGGGGAGCTGTTTTTT	CSVDPEDGELFF
TRBD1	TRBV29-1	few	TRBJ2-3	TGCAGCGTTGAAGGGGCCGGGACAGGGTCCCTGGGAGATACGCAGTATTTT	CSVEGAGTGSLGDTQYF
.	TRBV6-1	.	TRBJ2-7	TGTGCCAGCAGCCCCCCCGAAACCTACGAGCAGTACTTC	CASSPPETYEQYF
TRBD1	TRBV12-3/TRBV12-4	.	TRBJ2-1	TGTGCCAGCAGTTTAGGTAGGGGGCTCCCGTTCAATGAGCAGTTCTTC	CASSLGRGLPFNEQFF
TRBD1	TRBV7-2	few	TRBJ1-4	TGTGCCAGCAGCTTGCAAGGGGGCACTAATGAAAAACTGTTTTTT	CASSLQGGTNEKLFF
.	TRBV20-1	.	TRBJ2-5	TGCAGTGCTAATATACCGGGATCCCGGTCGGAGACCCAGTACTTC	CSANIPGSRSETQYF
TRBD1	TRBV15	.	TRBJ2-2	TGTGCCACCAGCAGAGGTACAGACAGGGGGATGGAGCTGTTTTTT	CATSRGTDRGMELFF
.	TRBV20-1	few	TRBJ2-1	TGCAGTGCTAGAGAGGTGGGGGTTTTCAATGAGCAGTTCTTC	CSAREVGVFNEQFF
TRBD2	TRBV5-6	.	TRBJ2-7	TGTGCCAGCAGCTTGGCAGCGGGGGACTCCTACGAGCAGTACTTC	CASSLAAGDSYEQYF
TRBD1	TRBV24-1	.	TRBJ2-7	TGTGCCACCAGTGACCCCGGACAGGGCTTCTACGAGCAGTACTTC	CATSDPGQGFYEQYF
.	TRBV4-2	.	TRBJ2-7	TGTGCCAGCAGCCAAGATGTGGGTCCTACCTCTCGTGAGCAGTACTTC	CASSQDVGPTSREQYF
TRBD2	TRBV10-3	.	TRBJ2-7	TGTGCCATCAGTGAGCCGGGAGCGGGGGGTAGCAACGAGCAGTACTTC	CAISEPGAGGSNEQYF
.	TRBV20-1	few	TRBJ1-1	TGCAGTGCTAGAGTGAAGATCAACACTGAAGCTTTCTTT	CSARVKINTEAFF
TRBD1	TRBV30	.	TRBJ2-7	TGTGCCTGGAGCCCAGGACAGGGGAGCTCCTACGAGCAGTACTTC	CAWSPGQGSSYEQYF
.	TRBV9	.	TRBJ2-2	TGTACCAGCAGCGTAGACGAGAGAACCGGGGAGCTGTTTTTT	CTSSVDERTGELFF
TRBD2	TRBV7-2	.	TRBJ2-1	TGTGCCAGCAGCCCGAGGAGAGCGGGAGAAAATGAGCAGTTCTTC	CASSPRRAGENEQFF
.	TRBV5-1	.	TRBJ1-2	TGCGCCAGCAGCTTGGAGGGGGAGTGGGTCTATGGCTACACCTTC	CASSLEGEWVYGYTF
TRBD1	TRBV25-1	.	TRBJ2-2	TGTGCCAGCAGAGCCGGGGACAGACAATCCGGGGAGCTGTTTTTT	CASRAGDRQSGELFF
.	TRBV9	few	TRBJ1-6	TGTGCCAGCAGCGCTCGAACCGAGCCTAATTCACCCCTCCACTTT	CASSARTEPNSPLHF
.	TRBV20-1	few	TRBJ2-7	TGCAGTGCTACAGGGGTTTCCTACGAGCAGTACTTC	CSATGVSYEQYF
.	TRBV29-1	few	TRBJ2-3	TGCAGCGTCGCCCGGGACTTCACAGATACGCAGTATTTT	CSVARDFTDTQYF